These 24 T cell receptor beta chains came from one sample sequenced in a study of CD8+CD57+ T cells in acquired aplastic anemia. Genomic DNA served as template for TCR beta VDJ and CDR3 profiling. One entry per CDR3 protein results from TCRdb running MiXCR on the reads. The sample consists of 150,000 or so distinct CDR3 sequences, roughly half of them appearing once. Selection for sequencing was limited to patients who had shown CD8+CD57+ cell expansion by flow cytometry. Material for sequencing was sorted CD4+, CD8+, or CD8+CD57+ T cells (not recorded which) from PBMCs. All receptors come from a human donor with aplastic anemia.

This clonotype was observed once. A read error may explain this, as a much larger clone is one base away. The chain joins TRBV14 to TRBJ1-1; D is possibly TRBD1 (5 bases). The CDR3 consists of 14 residues. Germline assignment: CDR1 SGHDN and CDR2 FVKESK. DNA for the CDR3: TGTGCCATCAGCTATGGGGGGATGAACACTGAAGCTTTCTTT. It codes for CAISYGGMNTEAFF.

The sample holds many counts of this clonotype. The chain recombines TRBV7-9 with TRBJ2-2, with 8 bases matching TRBD1. CDR1 SEHNR and CDR2 FQNEAQ come from the germline V gene (reference sequence). The V and J ends lost 5 bases and 0 bases, in that order; junction bases with no gene match: 5. The CDR3 consists of 16 residues. CDR3: CASSGRQGTNTGELFF. The CDR3 nucleotides are TGTGCCAGCAGCGGTAGACAGGGGACGAACACCGGGGAGCTGTTTTTT.

Concerning this clonotype: A much larger clonotype is one base distant, so this may be a read error. This chain joins TRBV5-5 and TRBJ1-1; TRBD1 might be the D (5 bases). The V gene's germline CDR1 is SGHKS and CDR2 YYEKEE (reference sequence). The CDR3 has 14 residues. In nucleotides, the CDR3 is TGTGACAGCAGCCTCGGGACGCCCAAGGCTGAAGCTTTCTTT. Its protein product is CDSSLGTPKAEAFF.

This clonotype was detected once. V and J are TRBV5-1 and TRBJ2-5, with D perhaps assigned TRBD1 or TRBD2 (5 bases each). V was clipped by 0 bases and J by 5 bases, with 14 bases between them. The V gene's germline CDR1 is SGHRS and CDR2 YFSETQ. CDR3 size: 15 residues. CDR3 sequence reads: CASSLALGVGETQYF. In DNA form, the CDR3 reads TGCGCCAGCAGCTTGGCCCTGGGGGTAGGGGAGACCCAGTACTTC.

This clonotype has a handful of counts. This sequence joins TRBV5-4 and TRBJ2-5; a weak D match, TRBD1 (6 bases). Germline V gene lookup returns CDR1 SGHNT and CDR2 YYREEE (reference sequence). With 1 base removed from V and 1 base from J, the gap between germline ends came to 11 bases. This CDR3 spans 15 amino acids. DNA of the CDR3: TGTGCCAGCAGCTTGCAGGGGTCACCCCAAGAGACCCAGTACTTC. Protein: CASSLQGSPQETQYF.

In its sample, this clonotype was seen once. This chain joins TRBV2 and TRBJ1-2, with D uncertain. The CDR3 spans 14 residues. Germline assignment: CDR1 SNHLY and CDR2 FYNNEI. Trimming pared 2 bases from V and 2 bases from J, leaving 9 bases between. Here the CDR3 reads CASSELDSNYGYTF. The CDR3 DNA follows: TGTGCCAGCAGTGAACTGGATTCGAACTATGGCTACACCTTC.

The chain employs TRBV25-1 and TRBJ1-1; 7 bases line up with TRBD1. Per the germline V gene, CDR1 is MGHDK and CDR2 is SYGVNS. Trimming at V came to 5 bases and at J to 1 base, leaving 7 bases not matched to a gene. This CDR3 has 15 residues. The CDR3 protein is CASSYARTGNTEAFF. DNA for the CDR3: TGTGCCAGCAGTTACGCTAGGACAGGGAACACTGAAGCTTTCTTT.

The chain has TRBV10-3 and TRBJ2-7, with D possibly being TRBD1 (6 bases). Trimming took off 6 bases at V and 1 base at J, with 7 bases between the two ends. Germline lookup yields CDR1 ENHRY and CDR2 SYGVKD. The CDR3 is made up of 12 amino acids. The CDR3 loop reads CAIRDSSYEQYF. In DNA form, the CDR3 reads TGTGCCATCAGGGACAGTTCCTACGAGCAGTACTTC.

In its sample, this clonotype was seen once. This sequence joins TRBV5-4 and TRBJ2-7; no clear D gene. Trimming stripped 6 bases from V and 4 bases from J, with 20 bases between. The CDR3 totals 15 residues. Germline CDR1 and CDR2: SGHNT and YYREEE (reference sequence). DNA of the CDR3: TGTGCCAGCACTCTCGTCCCAGGCGGACCGTACGAGCAGTACTTC. It yields the protein CASTLVPGGPYEQYF.

The rearrangement links TRBV3-1 to TRBJ2-1; 13 bases fit TRBD2. Looked up from germline, CDR1 is LGHDT and CDR2 is YNNKEL (reference sequence). Trimming at V came to 4 bases and at J to 6 bases, leaving 6 bases not matched to a gene. The CDR3 runs to 16 residues. CDR3: CASSLPTSGRGNEQFF. CDR3 coding DNA: TGTGCCAGCAGCCTCCCCACTAGCGGGAGGGGCAATGAGCAGTTCTTC.

By share of the sample, this clonotype is hyperexpanded (1% or more). The gene calls are TRBV7-8 and TRBJ1-5; D not certain. The CDR3 is made up of 15 amino acids. CDR1 is SGHVS, CDR2 FQNEAQ, per germline. Between the trimmed V and J ends, which lost 1 base and 0 bases, there was a span of 7 bases. The DNA for the CDR3 is TGTGCCAGCAGCTTAGGTACGAGTAGCAATCAGCCCCAGCATTTT. Residues: CASSLGTSSNQPQHF.

This clonotype was detected a few times. This could be a read error, since a much larger clone is one nucleotide away. V gene TRBV7-9 combines with J gene TRBJ2-1, with D maybe TRBD1 (5 bases). The CDR3 has 12 amino acids. Germline values: CDR1 SEHNR, CDR2 FQNEAQ (reference sequence). Trimming removed 0 bases from V and 8 bases from J, with 5 bases in between. The chain's CDR3 is CASSLARDEQFF. The CDR3, as DNA: TGTGCCAGCAGCTTAGCCAGGGATGAGCAGTTCTTC.

Many counts were recorded for this clonotype. The chain has TRBV29-1 and TRBJ1-2; D may be TRBD1 (6 bases). The germline CDR1 and CDR2 sequences are SQVTM and ANQGSEA. Trimming removed 4 bases at V and 2 bases at J, with 11 bases between. The CDR3 is 13 amino acids. The CDR3 reads CSVADSSNYGYTF. In DNA, the CDR3 is TGCAGCGTTGCGGACAGCTCAAACTATGGCTACACCTTC. The full variable domain, with the rest looked up from reference TRBV29-1 and TRBJ1-2, is SAVISQKPSRDICQRGTSLTIQCQVDSQVTMMFWYRQQPGQSLTLIATANQGSEATYESGFVIDKFPISRPNLTFSTLTVSNMSPEDSSIYLCSVADSSNYGYTFGSGTRLTVV.

The J gene is TRBJ2-1, the V gene TRBV14, with 8 bases matching TRBD2. CDR3 length: 16 amino acids. Per germline, CDR1 SGHDN and CDR2 FVKESK. Trimming removed 4 bases from V and 5 bases from J; junction bases left unmatched: 10. This CDR3 is CASSPFGAGGDNEQFF. The DNA for the CDR3 is TGTGCCAGCAGCCCTTTCGGGGCGGGAGGCGACAATGAGCAGTTCTTC.

This clonotype appeared a few times. This chain uses TRBV29-1 with TRBJ2-7; a possible D gene is TRBD1 (5 bases). CDR1 and CDR2 from the germline V gene are SQVTM and ANQGSEA. CDR3 length: 13 residues. V was shortened by 1 base and J by 5 bases, with 12 bases between the two germline ends. The CDR3 DNA is TGCAGCGTTGAAGGTCAGGGTATCAACGAGCAGTACTTC. The encoded protein is CSVEGQGINEQYF.

This clonotype was seen at least ten times. The chain links TRBV7-8 to TRBJ1-4; TRBD1 matches at 10 bases. Germline V gives CDR1 SGHVS, CDR2 FQNEAQ. V was pared by 5 bases and J by 10 bases, with 7 bases of the junction left unmatched. The CDR3 extends over 14 amino acids. The CDR3 DNA sequence: TGTGCCAGCAGCCGGGACAGGGGTTTTGGAAAACTGTTTTTT. The encoded protein is CASSRDRGFGKLFF.

The chain recombines TRBV6-1 with TRBJ2-7, with 7 bases that match TRBD2. From germline, CDR1 is MNHNS and CDR2 SASEGT. There are 15 residues in the CDR3. V lost 4 bases and J lost 5; bases outside the gene matches: 11. CDR3 sequence reads: CASSGHLGGIHEQYF. In DNA form, the CDR3 reads TGTGCCAGCAGTGGCCACCTGGGGGGGATCCACGAGCAGTACTTC.

In this sample, this clonotype turned up a few times. This chain uses TRBV2 with TRBJ2-1; D not certain. This CDR3 spans 12 amino acids. V lost 3 bases to trimming and J lost 6 bases, with 6 bases between them. Germline loops: CDR1 SNHLY, CDR2 FYNNEI. The CDR3: CASSEGSNEQFF. The CDR3 bases are TGTGCCAGCAGTGAGGGCAGCAATGAGCAGTTCTTC.

The chain combines TRBV6-2 or TRBV6-3 with TRBJ2-3; 8 bases match TRBD2. Germline CDR1 reads MNHEY; CDR2 reads SVGEGT. CDR3 length: 15 residues. Unmatched junction bases numbered 11, after V lost 8 bases and J lost 4 bases. CDR3 protein: CASLSAGDPPDTQYF. Written as DNA, the CDR3 is TGTGCCAGCCTTTCAGCGGGGGACCCGCCAGATACGCAGTATTTT.

The CDR3 loop reads CASSVDRWNTEAFF. The CDR3 DNA is TGTGCCAGCAGCGTGGACAGGTGGAACACTGAAGCTTTCTTT. The rearrangement uses TRBV7-2 and TRBJ1-1, with 7 positions matching TRBD1. V was clipped by 5 bases and J by 1 base; unmatched bases: 4. The germline gives CDR1 SGHTA, CDR2 FQGNSA. The CDR3 loop spans 14 amino acids. The whole variable domain, remainder taken from reference TRBV7-2 and TRBJ1-1, is GAGVSQSPSNKVTEKGKDVELRCDPISGHTALYWYRQSLGQGLEFLIYFQGNSAPDKSGLPSDRFSAERTGGSVSTLTIQRTQQEDSAVYLCASSVDRWNTEAFFGQGTRLTVV.

The chain uses TRBV20-1 and TRBJ1-1; D is possibly TRBD1 (6 bases). The V end was cut by 6 bases, the J end by 3 bases, with 11 bases between. This CDR3 is built from 12 residues. Germline lookup yields CDR1 DFQATT and CDR2 SNEGSKA (reference sequence). The CDR3 nucleotides are TGCAGTGCCTGGAAGGGGGACACTGAAGCTTTCTTT. It encodes CSAWKGDTEAFF.

The table lists this clonotype with many counts. DNA for the CDR3: TGTGCCAGCAGCTTAGCGCTGGATATCTTTAGGAACGAGCAGTACTTC. Translation gives CASSLALDIFRNEQYF. The chain links TRBV7-2 to TRBJ2-7; D is ambiguous. The CDR3 runs to 16 residues. Germline CDR1 SGHTA, CDR2 FQGNSA. Between the trimmed V and J ends, which lost 0 bases and 5 bases, there was a span of 17 bases.

This rearrangement joins TRBV20-1 to TRBJ2-2; 7 positions agree with TRBD1. Germline-derived CDR1 and CDR2 are DFQATT and SNEGSKA (reference sequence). The ends lost 0 bases at V and 4 bases at J; junction bases unmatched: 11. The CDR3 has 17 residues. Written as DNA, the CDR3 is TGCAGTGCTAGAGATTGGGGCAGGGGGACGGGCACCGGGGAGCTGTTTTTT. This codes for CSARDWGRGTGTGELFF.

This chain uses TRBV4-3 with TRBJ2-7; 7 positions match TRBD1. Germline CDR1 and CDR2: LGHNA and YSLEER. The CDR3 is made up of 15 amino acids. Losses at the gene ends were 0 bases for V and 5 bases for J; bases not matched to a gene: 7. This CDR3 reads CASSQETGTADEQYF. In DNA form, the CDR3 reads TGCGCCAGCAGCCAAGAAACCGGGACAGCGGACGAGCAGTACTTC.